The next 12 T cell receptor beta chains were all read from a single sample in a study of cytomegalovirus exposure and HLA in healthy donors. Both 60 Vbeta primers and 13 Jbeta primers went into the PCR. Repertoires were generated with immunoSEQ multiplex PCR, while TCRdb's copy carries only in-frame clones and drops some. The profile covers roughly 100,000 clones, with under 85% appearing a single time and 6.1% taken by the ten largest. The sample taken for sequencing was PBMCs. The receptors come from a man aged 18-30 years in good health and CMV-seronegative.

V gene TRBV4-3 combines with J gene TRBJ2-7, with 7 bases lining up with TRBD2. Germline trimming cut 0 bases from V and 0 bases from J; bases unmatched to any gene: 5. The CDR3 spans 16 residues. The germline V gene encodes CDR1 LGHNA and CDR2 YSLEER. The CDR3 sequence is CASSQDQAGTSYEQYF. Here the CDR3 DNA reads TGCGCCAGCAGCCAAGATCAAGCGGGAACCTCCTACGAGCAGTACTTC.

Concerning this clone: The same CDR3 arises from other DNA sequences in this sample as well. The chain uses TRBV19 and TRBJ2-7; TRBD1 might be the D (5 bases). The germline CDR1 and CDR2 sequences are LNHDA and SQIVND (reference sequence). This CDR3 comprises 13 residues. Deletions cut 2 bases from V and 0 bases from J, with 5 bases between. The DNA of the CDR3 is TGTGCCAGTAGTATACAGGGCTCCTACGAGCAGTACTTC. As protein: CASSIQGSYEQYF.

This chain links TRBV2 with TRBJ2-3; 12 bases map to TRBD2. The CDR3 length is 17 residues. Per germline, CDR1 SNHLY and CDR2 FYNNEI. The ends lost 3 bases at V and 3 bases at J; junction bases unmatched: 7. CDR3 sequence reads: CASSDPSGLAGTDTQYF. Here the CDR3 DNA reads TGTGCCAGCAGTGACCCGAGCGGACTAGCGGGAACAGATACGCAGTATTTT.

The chain is built from TRBV7-9 and TRBJ2-7; TRBD1 matches 10 bases. The CDR3 contains 15 residues. In germline, CDR1 is SEHNR, CDR2 FQNEAQ (reference sequence). Trimming removed 0 bases from V and 2 bases from J; junction bases left unmatched: 1. The CDR3 reads CASSLAGTGAYEQYF. DNA for the CDR3: TGTGCCAGCAGCTTAGCGGGGACAGGGGCCTACGAGCAGTACTTC. The complete variable domain, with remaining parts taken from reference TRBV7-9 and TRBJ2-7, reads DTGVSQNPRHKITKRGQNVTFRCDPISEHNRLYWYRQTLGQGPEFLTYFQNEAQLEKSRLLSDRFSAERPKGSFSTLEIQRTEQGDSAMYLCASSLAGTGAYEQYFGPGTRLTVT.

This clone has a handful of counts. The chain joins TRBV9 to TRBJ2-7; 10 bases fit TRBD1. CDR3 length: 15 residues. V was pared by 2 bases and J by 0 bases, with 2 bases of the junction left unmatched. Per germline, CDR1 SGDLS and CDR2 YYNGEE. The chain's CDR3 is CASSVGDRGSYEQYF. The CDR3 region has the DNA TGTGCCAGCAGCGTCGGGGACAGGGGCTCCTACGAGCAGTACTTC.

The chain carries TRBV15 and TRBJ2-3, with TRBD2 matching over 7 bases. The germline gives CDR1 LNHNV, CDR2 YYDKDF (reference sequence). The CDR3 spans 16 residues. J lost 4 bases, V lost 1 base, and 8 bases had no gene match. The CDR3 sequence: CATSRASGLGADTQYF. The CDR3 DNA reads TGTGCCACCAGCAGAGCTAGCGGTCTGGGGGCAGATACGCAGTATTTT.

The chain joins TRBV5-1 to TRBJ1-1, with 8 bases fitting TRBD1. There are 17 residues in the CDR3. V shed 4 bases and J 5 bases; nucleotides not matched to a gene: 16. Per the germline V gene, CDR1 is SGHRS and CDR2 is YFSETQ. CDR3 in DNA: TGCGCCAGCAGCAAAGTGTCCGGACAGGGATCAGGAACTGAAGCTTTCTTT. As protein: CASSKVSGQGSGTEAFF. Full variable domain (missing parts from reference TRBV5-1 and TRBJ1-1): KAGVTQTPRYLIKTRGQQVTLSCSPISGHRSVSWYQQTPGQGLQFLFEYFSETQRNKGNFPGRFSGRQFSNSRSEMNVSTLELGDSALYLCASSKVSGQGSGTEAFFGQGTRLTVV.

Turning to this clone: An end of the junction does not agree with germline; a read error may underlie this. The chain uses TRBV7-9 and TRBJ2-1; TRBD2 might be the D (7 bases). The CDR3 has 18 residues. In germline, CDR1 is SEHNR, CDR2 FQNEAQ (reference sequence). The CDR3: CSSSLGGENFPVINEQFF. The CDR3 DNA sequence: TGTTCCAGCAGCTTAGGGGGGGAGAACTTTCCAGTCATCAATGAGCAGTTCTTC. The full variable domain, completed using reference TRBV7-9 and TRBJ2-1, is DTGVSQNPRHKITKRGQNVTFRCDPISEHNRLYWYRQTLGQGPEFLTYFQNEAQLEKSRLLSDRFSAERPKGSFSTLEIQRTEQGDSAMYLCSSSLGGENFPVINEQFFGPGTRLTVL.

This chain joins TRBV7-2 and TRBJ1-3, with D perhaps matching TRBD1 (6 bases). The CDR3 spans 17 residues. The germline CDR1 and CDR2 sequences are SGHTA and FQGNSA. Trimming took off 4 bases at V and 2 bases at J, with 18 bases between the two ends. CDR3 sequence: CASSSPPQGKAGNTIYF. In DNA form, the CDR3 reads TGTGCCAGCAGCTCCCCCCCGCAGGGGAAAGCTGGAAACACCATATATTTT.

This chain joins TRBV9 and TRBJ2-3, with 11 bases aligning to TRBD2. Per germline, CDR1 SGDLS and CDR2 YYNGEE. This CDR3 is 17 amino acids long. The ends lost 0 bases at V and 6 bases at J; junction bases unmatched: 9. This CDR3 reads CASSVDGTSGRTDTQYF. The CDR3 nucleotides read TGTGCCAGCAGCGTAGATGGTACTAGCGGGAGAACGGATACGCAGTATTTT.

A note on this clone: One end of the junction varies from germline; a read error may be responsible. This chain connects TRBV9 to TRBJ2-7; 10 bases are a match to TRBD1. The CDR3 consists of 14 residues. Looked up from germline, CDR1 is SGDLS and CDR2 is YYNGEE. The CDR3 DNA reads as TGTGCCAGCAGCTCTCGACAGGGGGCGGGTGAGCAGCACTTC. Amino acids: CASSSRQGAGEQHF.

The chain is built from TRBV18 and TRBJ2-2; TRBD1 agrees at 7 bases. V shed 1 base and J 6 bases; nucleotides not matched to a gene: 11. Germline values: CDR1 KGHSH, CDR2 LQKENI. This CDR3 spans 17 amino acids. The DNA of the CDR3 is TGTGCCAGCTCACCACTATTGGTGGACAGGAGTTCCGGGGAGCTGTTTTTT. Residues: CASSPLLVDRSSGELFF.